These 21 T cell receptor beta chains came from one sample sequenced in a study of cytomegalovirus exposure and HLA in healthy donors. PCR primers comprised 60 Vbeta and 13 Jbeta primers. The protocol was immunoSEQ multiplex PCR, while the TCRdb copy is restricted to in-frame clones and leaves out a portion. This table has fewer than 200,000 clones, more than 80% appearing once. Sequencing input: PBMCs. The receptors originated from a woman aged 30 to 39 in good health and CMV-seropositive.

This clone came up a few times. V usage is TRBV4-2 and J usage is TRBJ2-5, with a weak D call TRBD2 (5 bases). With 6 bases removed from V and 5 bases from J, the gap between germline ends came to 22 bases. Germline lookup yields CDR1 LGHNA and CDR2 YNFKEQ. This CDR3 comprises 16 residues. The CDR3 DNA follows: TGTGCCAGCAGTCGAGGATCTAGCCCCGACCTGGAGACCCAGTACTTC. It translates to CASSRGSSPDLETQYF.

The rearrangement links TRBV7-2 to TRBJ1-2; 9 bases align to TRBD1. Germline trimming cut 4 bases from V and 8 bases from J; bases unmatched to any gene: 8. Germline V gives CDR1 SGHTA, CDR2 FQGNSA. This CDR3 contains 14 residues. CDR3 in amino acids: CASSYRGQGNGYTF. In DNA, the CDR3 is TGTGCCAGCAGCTACCGGGGACAGGGCAACGGCTACACCTTC.

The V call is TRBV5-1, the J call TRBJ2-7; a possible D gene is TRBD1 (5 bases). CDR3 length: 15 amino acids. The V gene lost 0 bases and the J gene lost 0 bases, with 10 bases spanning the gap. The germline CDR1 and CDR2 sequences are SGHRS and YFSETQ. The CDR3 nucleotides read TGCGCCAGCAGCTTGGTAGCAGACAGCTCCTACGAGCAGTACTTC. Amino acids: CASSLVADSSYEQYF.

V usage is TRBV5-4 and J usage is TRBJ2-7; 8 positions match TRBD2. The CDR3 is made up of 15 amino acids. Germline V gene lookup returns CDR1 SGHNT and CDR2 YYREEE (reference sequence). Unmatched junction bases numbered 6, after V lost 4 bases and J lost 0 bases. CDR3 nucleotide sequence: TGTGCCAGCAGCCGGGAGGGTTCTTTCTCCTACGAGCAGTACTTC. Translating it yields CASSREGSFSYEQYF.

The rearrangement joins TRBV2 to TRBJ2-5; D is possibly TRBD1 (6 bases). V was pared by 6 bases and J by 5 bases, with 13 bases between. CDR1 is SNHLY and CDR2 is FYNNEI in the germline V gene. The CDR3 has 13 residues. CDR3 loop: CASSIRGEETQYF. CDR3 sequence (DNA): TGTGCCAGCAGCATCAGGGGCGAGGAGACCCAGTACTTC.

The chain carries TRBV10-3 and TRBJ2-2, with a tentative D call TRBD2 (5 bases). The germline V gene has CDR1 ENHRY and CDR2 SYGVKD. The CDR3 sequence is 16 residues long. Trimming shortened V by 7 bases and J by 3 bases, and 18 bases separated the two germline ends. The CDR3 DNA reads TGTGCCATCATGCCCAGCGCCCAGGAGGACACCGGGGAGCTGTTTTTT. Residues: CAIMPSAQEDTGELFF.

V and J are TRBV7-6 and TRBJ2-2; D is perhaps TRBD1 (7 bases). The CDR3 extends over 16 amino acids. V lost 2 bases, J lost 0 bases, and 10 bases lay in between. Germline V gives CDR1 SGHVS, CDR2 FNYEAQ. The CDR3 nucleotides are TGTGCCAGCAGCTTATCAGGGGGGACGAACACCGGGGAGCTGTTTTTT. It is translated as CASSLSGGTNTGELFF.

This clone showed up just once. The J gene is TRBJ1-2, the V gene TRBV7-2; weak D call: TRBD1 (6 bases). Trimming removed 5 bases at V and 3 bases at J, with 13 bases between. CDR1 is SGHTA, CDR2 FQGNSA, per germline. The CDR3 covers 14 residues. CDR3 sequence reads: CASSPGQTYYGYTF. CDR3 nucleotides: TGTGCCAGCAGCCCCGGACAGACCTACTATGGCTACACCTTC.

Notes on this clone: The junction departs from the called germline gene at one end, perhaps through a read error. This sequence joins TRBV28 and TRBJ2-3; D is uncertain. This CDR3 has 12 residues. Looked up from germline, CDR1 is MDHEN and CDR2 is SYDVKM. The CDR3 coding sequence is TGTGCCAGCAGTCAAAGCACGGATACGCAGTATTTT. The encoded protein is CASSQSTDTQYF. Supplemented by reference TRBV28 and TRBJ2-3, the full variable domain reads DVKVTQSSRYLVKRTGEKVFLECVQDMDHENMFWYRQDPGLGLRLIYFSYDVKMKEKGDIPEGYSVSREKKERFSLILESASTNQTSMYLCASSQSTDTQYFGPGTRLTVL.

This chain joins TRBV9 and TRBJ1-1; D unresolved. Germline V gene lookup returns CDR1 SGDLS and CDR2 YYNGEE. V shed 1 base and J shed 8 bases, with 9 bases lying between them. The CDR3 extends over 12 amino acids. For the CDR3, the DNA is TGTGCCAGCAGCGTACTCCAGACAGAAGCTTTCTTT. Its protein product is CASSVLQTEAFF.

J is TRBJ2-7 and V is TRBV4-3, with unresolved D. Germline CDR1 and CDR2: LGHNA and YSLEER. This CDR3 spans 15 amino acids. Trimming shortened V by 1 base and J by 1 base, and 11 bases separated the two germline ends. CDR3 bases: TGCGCCAGCAGCCAAGCTATGCAGGATTCCTACGAGCAGTACTTC. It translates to CASSQAMQDSYEQYF.

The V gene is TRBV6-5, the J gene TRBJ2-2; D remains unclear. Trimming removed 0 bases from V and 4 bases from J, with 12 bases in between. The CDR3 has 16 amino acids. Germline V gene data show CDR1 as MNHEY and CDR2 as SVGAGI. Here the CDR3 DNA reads TGTGCCAGCAGTTACTCGTACAGTACAATCACCGGGGAGCTGTTTTTT. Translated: CASSYSYSTITGELFF.

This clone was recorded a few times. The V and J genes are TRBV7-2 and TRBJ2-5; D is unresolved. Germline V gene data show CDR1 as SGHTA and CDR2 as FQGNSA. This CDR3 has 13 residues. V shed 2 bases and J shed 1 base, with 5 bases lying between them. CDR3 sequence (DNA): TGTGCCAGCAGCTTAAACAGCCAAGAGACCCAGTACTTC. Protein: CASSLNSQETQYF.

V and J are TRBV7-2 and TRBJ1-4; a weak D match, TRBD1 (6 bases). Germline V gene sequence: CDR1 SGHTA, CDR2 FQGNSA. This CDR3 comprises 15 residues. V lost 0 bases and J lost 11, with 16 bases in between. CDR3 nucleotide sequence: TGTGCCAGCAGCTTAGCTCTACAGGGTAGTTCGAAACTGTTTTTT. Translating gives CASSLALQGSSKLFF.

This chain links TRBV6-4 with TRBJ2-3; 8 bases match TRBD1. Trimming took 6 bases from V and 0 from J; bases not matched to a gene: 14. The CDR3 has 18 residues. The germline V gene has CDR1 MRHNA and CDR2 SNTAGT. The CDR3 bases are TGTGCCAGCAGCCCCGGACAGGGCGATTCCCCTAGCACAGATACGCAGTATTTT. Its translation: CASSPGQGDSPSTDTQYF.

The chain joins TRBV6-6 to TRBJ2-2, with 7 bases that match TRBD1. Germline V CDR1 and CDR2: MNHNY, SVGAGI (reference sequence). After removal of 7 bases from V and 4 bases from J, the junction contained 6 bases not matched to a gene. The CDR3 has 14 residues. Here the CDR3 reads CASNDRASTGELFF. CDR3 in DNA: TGTGCCAGCAACGACAGGGCAAGCACCGGGGAGCTGTTTTTT.

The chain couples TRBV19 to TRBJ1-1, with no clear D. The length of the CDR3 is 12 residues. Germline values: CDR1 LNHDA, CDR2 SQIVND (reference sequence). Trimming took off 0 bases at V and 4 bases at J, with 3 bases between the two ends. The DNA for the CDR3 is TGTGCCAGTAGTATAGATCTCACTGAAGCTTTCTTT. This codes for CASSIDLTEAFF.

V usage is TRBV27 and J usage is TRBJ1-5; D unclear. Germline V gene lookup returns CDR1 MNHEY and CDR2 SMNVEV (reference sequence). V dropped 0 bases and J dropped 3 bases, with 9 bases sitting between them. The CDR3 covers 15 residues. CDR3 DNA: TGTGCCAGCAGTTTATCGCAGGCCATCAATCAGCCCCAGCATTTT. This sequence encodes CASSLSQAINQPQHF.

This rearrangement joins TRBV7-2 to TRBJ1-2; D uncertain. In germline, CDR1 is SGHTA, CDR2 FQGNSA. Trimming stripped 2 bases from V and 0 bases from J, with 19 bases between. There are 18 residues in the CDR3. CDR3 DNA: TGTGCCAGCAGCTTAAGATCCATCGGGGTCTCCGCTAACTATGGCTACACCTTC. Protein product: CASSLRSIGVSANYGYTF. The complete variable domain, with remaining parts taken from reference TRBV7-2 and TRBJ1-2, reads GAGVSQSPSNKVTEKGKDVELRCDPISGHTALYWYRQSLGQGLEFLIYFQGNSAPDKSGLPSDRFSAERTGGSVSTLTIQRTQQEDSAVYLCASSLRSIGVSANYGYTFGSGTRLTVV.

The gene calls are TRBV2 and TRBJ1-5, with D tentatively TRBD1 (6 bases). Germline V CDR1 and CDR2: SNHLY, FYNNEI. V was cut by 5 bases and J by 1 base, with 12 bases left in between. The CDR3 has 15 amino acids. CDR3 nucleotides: TGTGCCAGCAGTAACAGGGTTGAGAGCAATCAGCCCCAGCATTTT. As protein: CASSNRVESNQPQHF.

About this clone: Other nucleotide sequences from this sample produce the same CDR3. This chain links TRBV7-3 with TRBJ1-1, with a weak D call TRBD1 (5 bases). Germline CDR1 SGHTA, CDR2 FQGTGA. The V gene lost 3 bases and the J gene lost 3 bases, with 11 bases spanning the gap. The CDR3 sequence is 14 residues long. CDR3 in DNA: TGTGCCAGCAGCTTGAGCCCGGGGGACACTGAAGCTTTCTTT. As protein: CASSLSPGDTEAFF.